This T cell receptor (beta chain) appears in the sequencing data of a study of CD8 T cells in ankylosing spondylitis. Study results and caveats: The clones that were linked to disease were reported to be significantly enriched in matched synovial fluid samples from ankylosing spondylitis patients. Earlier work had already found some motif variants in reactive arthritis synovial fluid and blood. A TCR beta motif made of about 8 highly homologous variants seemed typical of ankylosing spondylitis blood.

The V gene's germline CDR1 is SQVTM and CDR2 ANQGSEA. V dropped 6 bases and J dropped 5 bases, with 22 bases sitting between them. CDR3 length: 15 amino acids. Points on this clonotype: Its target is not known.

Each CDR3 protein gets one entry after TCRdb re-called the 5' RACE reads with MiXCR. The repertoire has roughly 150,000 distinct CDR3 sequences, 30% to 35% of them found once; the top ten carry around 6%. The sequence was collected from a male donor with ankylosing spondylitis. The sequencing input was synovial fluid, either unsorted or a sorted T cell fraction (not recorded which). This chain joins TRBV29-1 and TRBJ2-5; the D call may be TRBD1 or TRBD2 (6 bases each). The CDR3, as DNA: TGCAGCGTCGACGACAGGAGGGGGTACAAGGAGACCCAGTACTTC. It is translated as CSVDDRRGYKETQYF.